The rows below give T cell receptor beta chains drawn from one sample of a study of blood T cell repertoires in COVID-19. The data were produced by immunoSEQ multiplex PCR, yet TCRdb's version contains in-frame clones alone and is incomplete. The repertoire holds approximately 140,000 clones, with 80% to 90% as singletons. The source material was peripheral blood. These receptor sequences come from a man between 60 and 70 years old with active or convalescent COVID-19. Both conserved end residues are part of each CDR3. D genes are given only for firm matches. Clone size is not always given. Where it is, it says once, few, many or a class for expanded clones.

v_gene	j_gene	abundance	d_gene	CDR3nt	CDR3aa
TRBV7-9	TRBJ1-2	.	.	TGTGCCAGCAGCTTAGAGGGGGTGGGCTACACCTTC	CASSLEGVGYTF
TRBV24-1	TRBJ2-3	once	TRBD2	TGTGCCACCAGTGATGGTAGCAAGGGACTAAGCACAGATACGCAGTATTTT	CATSDGSKGLSTDTQYF
TRBV19	TRBJ1-4	.	.	TGTGCCAGTAGTCCCGGGGGGCGGTTTAATGAAAAACTGTTTTTT	CASSPGGRFNEKLFF
TRBV11-3	TRBJ2-1	.	TRBD2	TGTGCCAGCAGCCTAGGGGTAGGACTAGCGGGAGGGAATGAGCAGTTCTTC	CASSLGVGLAGGNEQFF
TRBV5-6	TRBJ1-6	.	TRBD1	TGTGCCAGCAGCGGGGACAGGGTAGTGTCACCCCTCCACTTT	CASSGDRVVSPLHF
TRBV6-5	TRBJ2-7	.	TRBD1	TGTGCCAGCAGTTACTCGGCACGAGGACAGGGATACGAGCAGTACTTC	CASSYSARGQGYEQYF
TRBV5-1	TRBJ1-4	.	TRBD1	TGCGCCAGCAGCGCCGCCTGGACAGGCTTAAATGAAAAACTGTTTTTT	CASSAAWTGLNEKLFF
TRBV6-1	TRBJ1-1	.	.	TGTGCCAGCAGTGAAGCCGGCTCTGGGGCTCTTGAAGCTTTCTTT	CASSEAGSGALEAFF
TRBV28	TRBJ2-5	.	TRBD1	TGTGCCAGCAGTTTCACCGGGACAGACCAAGAGACCCAGTACTTC	CASSFTGTDQETQYF
TRBV10-3	TRBJ2-1	.	TRBD2	TGTGCCATCAGTGATCTGACTAGCGGGGGTTACAATGAGCAGTTCTTC	CAISDLTSGGYNEQFF
TRBV11-3	TRBJ1-3	once	TRBD1	TGTGCCAGCAGCCCTCCCCGGACAGGGAGAGGAAACACCATATATTTT	CASSPPRTGRGNTIYF
TRBV6-5	TRBJ2-7	once	.	TGTGCCAGCAGTTACTCCTCTAGCGAGGGCTACGAGCAGTACTTC	CASSYSSSEGYEQYF
TRBV29-1	TRBJ2-7	.	TRBD1	TGCAGCGTCGCCGCGACAGGGGGCAGGGAGCAGTACTTC	CSVAATGGREQYF
TRBV2	TRBJ1-5	.	TRBD1	TGTGCCAGCAGTGAATCCGCTTTCACAGGGGAAGATCAGCCCCAGCATTTT	CASSESAFTGEDQPQHF
TRBV7-3	TRBJ2-1	.	.	TGTGCCAGCAGCTTAGTTGGGAGCGCGGGGCTCAATGAGCAGTTCTTC	CASSLVGSAGLNEQFF
TRBV7-8	TRBJ2-7	many	TRBD2	TGTGCCAGCAGCAGTCACCGGGACTACTCCTACGAGCAGTACTTC	CASSSHRDYSYEQYF
TRBV5-1	TRBJ2-1	.	TRBD1	TGCGCCAGCAGCCCATACGCCCTGGGACAGGCGCACAATGAGCAGTTCTTC	CASSPYALGQAHNEQFF
TRBV18	TRBJ2-2	.	.	TGTGCCAGCTCCCGAGACAGGTCTACCGGGGAGCTGTTTTTT	CASSRDRSTGELFF
TRBV2	TRBJ1-2	.	TRBD1	TGTGCCAGCAGTGCAGCTCAGGGGGGTTTTTATGGCTACACCTTC	CASSAAQGGFYGYTF
TRBV6-2/TRBV6-3	TRBJ2-5	.	TRBD1	TGTGCCAGCAGTTATATTGGGCGAGTAAGTCGGCGACAGGGAACCCAGTACTTC	CASSYIGRVSRRQGTQYF
TRBV19	TRBJ1-1	.	TRBD1	TGTGCCAGTAGGCCGGACAGGGGAGGGAATGAAGCTTTCTTT	CASRPDRGGNEAFF
TRBV4-3	TRBJ1-4	.	TRBD1	TGCGCCAGCAGCCACCGACAGGGCCATGAAAAACTGTTTTTT	CASSHRQGHEKLFF
TRBV5-3	TRBJ2-4	.	.	TGTGCCAGAAGCGTGGGGGCTTATCTAGCCAAAAACATTCAGTACTTC	CARSVGAYLAKNIQYF
TRBV28	TRBJ1-5	.	TRBD1	TGTGCCAGCAGTTTGTGGGGACAGGGAGCGAATCAGCCCCAGCATTTT	CASSLWGQGANQPQHF
TRBV13	TRBJ1-5	.	.	TGTGCCAGCAGCTTATCCAATAGCAATCAGCCCCAGCATTTT	CASSLSNSNQPQHF
TRBV10-3	TRBJ2-7	.	.	TGTGCCATCAGTGAGGGGCACGAGCAGTACTTC	CAISEGHEQYF
TRBV7-3	TRBJ2-1	.	TRBD2	TGTGCCAGCAGCTTATATGGGACTAGCATATCCAATGAGCAGTTCTTC	CASSLYGTSISNEQFF
TRBV4-1	TRBJ1-5	.	.	TGCGCCAGCAGCCAAGAAGCGGGGATGAGCAATCAGCCCCAGCATTTT	CASSQEAGMSNQPQHF